This T cell receptor beta chain originates from a study of T cells in localized non-small cell lung cancer. Here immunoSEQ multiplex PCR was the method, and the copy in TCRdb shows in-frame clones only, minus some. The sample has 1,100 to 1,500 clones, roughly 23% seen once. V dropped 7 bases and J dropped 5; count of bases not matched to a gene: 3. This CDR3 spans 12 amino acids. Looked up from germline, CDR1 is SQVTM and CDR2 is ANQGSEA. The gene calls are TRBV29-1 and TRBJ2-3; 10 bases align to TRBD2. Source: normal lung tissue next to the tumor, taken before any cancer treatment. This clonotype was obtained from a male donor aged 60 or over with stage III squamous cell lung carcinoma. The CDR3 nucleotides read TGCAGCGCTGGACTAGCGGTAGATACGCAGTATTTT. Translated, it gives CSAGLAVDTQYF.